The next 32 T cell receptor beta chains were all read from a single sample in a study of T cell repertoires in cytomegalovirus infection. TCRdb analysed the reads with MiXCR anew, one entry per CDR3 protein. This sample carries fewer than 200,000 distinct CDR3 sequences, roughly an eighth of them seen once, and the ten largest clones take roughly 27%. Sample: PBMCs. The source of these receptors is a human donor in good health (CMV status not recorded). Some clones in this sample may be carry-over from other donors' samples.

This clonotype came up a few times. The chain has TRBV6-2 or TRBV6-3 and TRBJ2-7; 9 bases match TRBD2. V shed 2 bases, J shed 4 bases, and the junction held 3 bases outside the gene matches. The CDR3 runs 14 residues. CDR1 and CDR2 from the germline V gene are MNHEY and SVGEGT. CDR3 residues: CASSYAGGVYEQYF. CDR3 bases: TGTGCCAGCAGTTACGCGGGAGGGGTATACGAGCAGTACTTC.

This clonotype showed up many times. The chain couples TRBV7-2 to TRBJ2-1, with D unclear. This CDR3 region has 13 residues. V lost 4 bases and J lost 7, with 11 bases in between. Per the germline V gene, CDR1 is SGHTA and CDR2 is FQGNSA. The CDR3 loop reads CASSSPWPNEQFF. As DNA, the CDR3 is TGTGCCAGCAGCTCTCCTTGGCCAAATGAGCAGTTCTTC.

The chain joins TRBV6-2 or TRBV6-3 to TRBJ1-4, with 10 nucleotides matching TRBD1. The CDR3 totals 14 residues. V lost 4 bases to trimming and J lost 11 bases; unmatched junction nucleotides: 7. From germline, CDR1 is MNHEY and CDR2 SVGEGT. The CDR3 DNA reads as TGTGCCAGCAGTTCGGACAGGGGGACTCGCAAACTGTTTTTT. Protein: CASSSDRGTRKLFF.

This clonotype was recorded at least ten times. The chain links TRBV7-8 to TRBJ2-3, with D tentatively TRBD1 or TRBD2 (6 bases each). This CDR3 comprises 18 residues. Germline V lookup: CDR1 SGHVS, CDR2 FQNEAQ. With 1 base removed from V and 1 base from J, the gap between germline ends came to 18 bases. The CDR3 DNA reads TGTGCCAGCAGCTTAGAAGTTGGTATGGGGGGCGGCACAGATACGCAGTATTTT. Translated: CASSLEVGMGGGTDTQYF.

This clonotype occurred a few times. The CDR3 coding sequence is TGTGCCAGCAGTGGCTCCGGGACTAGCGGGAGGAATGAGCAGTTCTTC. Translating it yields CASSGSGTSGRNEQFF. The V gene is TRBV27, the J gene TRBJ2-1, with 15 nucleotides matching TRBD2. J lost 7 bases, V lost 5 bases, and 6 bases had no gene match. This CDR3 comprises 16 residues. The germline V gene has CDR1 MNHEY and CDR2 SMNVEV (reference sequence).

The sample holds many counts of this clonotype. This rearrangement joins TRBV6-6 to TRBJ2-6, with D unresolved. V dropped 8 bases and J dropped 2 bases, with 7 bases sitting between them. The CDR3 totals 13 residues. Germline V lookup: CDR1 MNHNY, CDR2 SVGAGI (reference sequence). CDR3 nucleotides: TGTGCCAGCGTTGAAACTGGGGCCAACGTCCTGACTTTC. Translated, it gives CASVETGANVLTF.

This clonotype was seen repeatedly, ten times or more. This rearrangement joins TRBV12-3 or TRBV12-4 to TRBJ2-7, with TRBD1 matching 8 bases. Germline trimming cut 6 bases from V and 7 bases from J; bases unmatched to any gene: 14. This CDR3 has 15 residues. CDR3 loop: CASSPGGQGPGEQYF. The CDR3 DNA follows: TGTGCCAGCAGCCCAGGCGGACAGGGACCTGGGGAGCAGTACTTC.

The chain has TRBV28 and TRBJ1-2; possible D gene TRBD1, 5 bases. The germline V gene encodes CDR1 MDHEN and CDR2 SYDVKM. V shed 3 bases and J shed 4 bases, with 15 bases lying between them. The CDR3 sequence is 15 residues long. The chain's CDR3 is CASSFGQGGTYGYTF. CDR3 nucleotides: TGTGCCAGCAGTTTTGGCCAGGGTGGGACCTATGGCTACACCTTC.

This rearrangement joins TRBV6-2 or TRBV6-3 to TRBJ1-2, with unresolved D. V shed 8 bases and J shed 3 bases, with 16 bases lying between them. The V gene's germline CDR1 is MNHEY and CDR2 SVGEGT. The CDR3 loop spans 14 amino acids. CDR3 coding DNA: TGTGCCAGCGGAGCCTCTCATCGAGACTATGGCTACACCTTC. Encoded protein: CASGASHRDYGYTF.

The sample holds a few counts of this clonotype. The gene calls are TRBV18 and TRBJ1-1; D gene unclear. The CDR3 loop spans 12 amino acids. V dropped 8 bases and J dropped 1 base, with 8 bases sitting between them. In germline, CDR1 is KGHSH, CDR2 LQKENI. The CDR3 nucleotides are TGTGCCAGCCTGGGCAGGAACACTGAAGCTTTCTTT. Amino acids: CASLGRNTEAFF.

There are many counts of this clonotype. The chain combines TRBV7-8 with TRBJ1-1; TRBD1 matches 7 bases. This CDR3 is 15 amino acids long. Germline loops: CDR1 SGHVS, CDR2 FQNEAQ. V lost 4 bases to trimming and J lost 0 bases; unmatched junction nucleotides: 5. The CDR3 nucleotides read TGTGCCAGCAGCTCCCCCAGGGGGGTGAACACTGAAGCTTTCTTT. Protein: CASSSPRGVNTEAFF.

The J gene is TRBJ2-1, the V gene TRBV29-1; tentatively, D is TRBD1 (6 bases). The germline CDR1 and CDR2 sequences are SQVTM and ANQGSEA. The CDR3 contains 14 residues. Deletions cut 6 bases from V and 0 bases from J, with 12 bases between. CDR3 DNA sequence: TGCAGCGTCCACAGGGCGAGCTCCTACAATGAGCAGTTCTTC. It yields the protein CSVHRASSYNEQFF.

This clonotype occurred many times. This chain joins TRBV7-4 and TRBJ1-5; tentative D call: TRBD1 (6 bases). Trimming shortened V by 1 base and J by 5 bases, and 12 bases separated the two germline ends. The germline gives CDR1 SGHVT, CDR2 SQSDAQ. The CDR3 covers 15 residues. The CDR3 DNA reads as TGTGCCAGCAGCTTAGAAGGGGGACGGGATCAGCCCCAGCATTTT. Protein product: CASSLEGGRDQPQHF. Complete variable domain (other parts from reference TRBV7-4 and TRBJ1-5): GAGVSQSPRYKVAKRGRDVALRCDSISGHVTLYWYRQTLGQGSEVLTYSQSDAQRDKSGRPSGRFSAERPERSVSTLKIQRTEQGDSAVYLCASSLEGGRDQPQHFGDGTRLSIL.

This clonotype was observed at least ten times. This rearrangement joins TRBV2 to TRBJ2-5; 8 bases align to TRBD1. The CDR3 extends over 13 amino acids. V shed 6 bases and J 6 bases; nucleotides not matched to a gene: 6. CDR1 is SNHLY, CDR2 FYNNEI, per germline. The CDR3 DNA is TGTGCCAGCAGCTCGGACAGGGCCAAGACCCAGTACTTC. Protein: CASSSDRAKTQYF.

This clonotype was detected ten times or more. The genes are TRBV7-8 and TRBJ2-1, with 9 bases aligning to TRBD2. V trimming: 5 bases; J trimming: 10 bases; junction bases outside the gene matches: 9. The CDR3 has 14 amino acids. The germline CDR1 and CDR2 sequences are SGHVS and FQNEAQ. The CDR3 DNA sequence: TGTGCCAGCAGCCAGAGGGAGACTAGCGGAGAGCAGTTCTTC. The encoded protein is CASSQRETSGEQFF.

The gene calls are TRBV28 and TRBJ2-1, with 8 bases matching TRBD2. The CDR3 contains 15 residues. Germline V gene sequence: CDR1 MDHEN, CDR2 SYDVKM. With V trimmed by 3 bases and J by 2 bases, 3 bases remained unmatched. The CDR3 spells CASSFGGLAYNEQFF. As DNA, the CDR3 is TGTGCCAGCAGTTTTGGGGGACTAGCCTACAATGAGCAGTTCTTC. The complete variable domain, with remaining parts taken from reference TRBV28 and TRBJ2-1, reads DVKVTQSSRYLVKRTGEKVFLECVQDMDHENMFWYRQDPGLGLRLIYFSYDVKMKEKGDIPEGYSVSREKKERFSLILESASTNQTSMYLCASSFGGLAYNEQFFGPGTRLTVL.

This clonotype was seen many times. The chain is built from TRBV7-9 and TRBJ1-6; D is ambiguous. Trimming took off 5 bases at V and 4 bases at J, with 15 bases between the two ends. Germline CDR1 reads SEHNR; CDR2 reads FQNEAQ (reference sequence). This CDR3 spans 16 amino acids. CDR3 loop: CASSQLIDVYNSPLHF. The CDR3 nucleotides read TGTGCCAGCAGCCAATTGATCGACGTGTATAATTCACCCCTCCACTTT.

This clonotype was found many times. The chain couples TRBV10-3 to TRBJ2-2; 8 positions agree with TRBD2. Trimming cost V 4 bases and J 5 bases; bases outside gene matches: 9. CDR3 length: 16 residues. Germline-derived CDR1 and CDR2 are ENHRY and SYGVKD. The CDR3 DNA reads as TGTGCCATCAGTGGAGTGGTGGGACTAGGAACCGGGGAGCTGTTTTTT. Its translation is CAISGVVGLGTGELFF.

This clonotype has at least ten counts. The chain carries TRBV28 and TRBJ2-2, with TRBD1 matching over 8 bases. The germline V gene encodes CDR1 MDHEN and CDR2 SYDVKM. Trimming removed 9 bases from V and 9 bases from J; junction bases left unmatched: 9. CDR3 length: 13 residues. CDR3 loop: CASKGQGLRELFF. DNA of the CDR3: TGTGCCAGTAAAGGACAGGGCCTACGGGAGCTGTTTTTT. Full variable domain (rest looked up from reference TRBV28 and TRBJ2-2): DVKVTQSSRYLVKRTGEKVFLECVQDMDHENMFWYRQDPGLGLRLIYFSYDVKMKEKGDIPEGYSVSREKKERFSLILESASTNQTSMYLCASKGQGLRELFFGEGSRLTVL.

The rearrangement uses TRBV28 and TRBJ2-1, with a weak D call TRBD2 (7 bases). Germline CDR1 is MDHEN and CDR2 is SYDVKM. The CDR3 loop spans 15 amino acids. V lost 7 bases and J 0 bases, leaving 13 bases between the germline ends. CDR3 DNA sequence: TGTGCCAGCACCCTAAGGGGGGGCTCCTACAATGAGCAGTTCTTC. As protein: CASTLRGGSYNEQFF.

This clonotype was recorded many times. The chain is built from TRBV2 and TRBJ2-7; TRBD1 might be the D (7 bases). This CDR3 is 13 amino acids long. V lost 7 bases, J lost 0 bases, and 10 bases lay in between. Germline CDR1 is SNHLY and CDR2 is FYNNEI. The CDR3 here is CASTRDSSYEQYF. The CDR3 nucleotides read TGTGCCAGCACGCGGGACAGCTCCTACGAGCAGTACTTC.

This clonotype occurred many times. The chain links TRBV7-2 to TRBJ2-7; 8 bases are shared with TRBD2. V lost 3 bases and J lost 0; bases outside the gene matches: 4. Germline V CDR1 and CDR2: SGHTA, FQGNSA. The length of the CDR3 is 15 residues. The CDR3 nucleotides are TGTGCCAGCAGCTTTAGCGGGATAAGCTCCTACGAGCAGTACTTC. Its translation: CASSFSGISSYEQYF. Variable domain in full (rest from reference TRBV7-2 and TRBJ2-7): GAGVSQSPSNKVTEKGKDVELRCDPISGHTALYWYRQSLGQGLEFLIYFQGNSAPDKSGLPSDRFSAERTGGSVSTLTIQRTQQEDSAVYLCASSFSGISSYEQYFGPGTRLTVT.

This clonotype has at least ten counts. The gene calls are TRBV12-3 or TRBV12-4 and TRBJ1-2, with D possibly matching TRBD1 (6 bases). This CDR3 contains 15 residues. V was trimmed by 5 bases and J by 5 bases, leaving 18 bases between them. For the CDR3, the DNA is TGTGCCAGCAGTCCCCGACGCGGACAGTCTTATGGCTACACCTTC. It yields the protein CASSPRRGQSYGYTF.

This clonotype showed up many times. The chain recombines TRBV7-2 with TRBJ2-1, with 12 bases lining up with TRBD2. V was clipped by 9 bases and J by 3 bases; unmatched bases: 3. CDR3 length: 14 amino acids. Germline loops: CDR1 SGHTA, CDR2 FQGNSA. The CDR3 bases are TGTGCCAGTCGGACTAGCGGGATCTACAATGAGCAGTTCTTC. This codes for CASRTSGIYNEQFF.

This clonotype was observed at least ten times. J is TRBJ1-3 and V is TRBV7-2, with 8 positions matching TRBD1. CDR1 is SGHTA and CDR2 is FQGNSA in the germline V gene. This CDR3 has 12 amino acids. Trimming removed 11 bases from V and 4 bases from J; junction bases left unmatched: 4. The DNA for the CDR3 is TGTGCCGGCCGGGACAGGGGAAACACCATATATTTT. This gives the protein CAGRDRGNTIYF.

This clonotype occurred many times. The chain has TRBV7-9 and TRBJ1-2; a weak D match, TRBD1 (6 bases). The CDR3 covers 15 residues. Between the trimmed V and J ends, which lost 4 bases and 5 bases, there was a span of 17 bases. The germline CDR1 and CDR2 sequences are SEHNR and FQNEAQ (reference sequence). CDR3: CASSSGAQGRYGYTF. DNA of the CDR3: TGTGCCAGCAGCTCAGGGGCACAGGGAAGGTATGGCTACACCTTC.

A few counts support this clonotype. The V call is TRBV24-1, the J call TRBJ2-5; D possibly corresponds to TRBD1 (6 bases). V gave up 4 bases and J gave up 9 bases, with 11 bases separating them. Germline assignment: CDR1 KGHDR and CDR2 SFDVKD. CDR3 length equals 12 residues. CDR3 sequence: CATSDGTSAQYF. The CDR3 nucleotides are TGTGCCACCAGTGACGGGACATCGGCCCAGTACTTC.

The chain joins TRBV10-3 to TRBJ2-3, with D unclear. The V and J ends lost 4 bases and 4 bases respectively, with 6 bases between them. The CDR3 is 12 residues long. CDR1 and CDR2 (germline): ENHRY, SYGVKD. For the CDR3, the DNA is TGTGCCATCAGTGGTGAAGCAGATACGCAGTATTTT. Translating it yields CAISGEADTQYF.

This clonotype was found a few times. The junction departs from the called germline gene at one end, perhaps through a read error. The chain carries TRBV7-6 and TRBJ2-5; 10 bases are a match to TRBD2. The CDR3 contains 15 residues. In germline, CDR1 is SGHVS, CDR2 FNYEAQ. CDR3 protein: CASSSWTSGQETQYF. The CDR3 nucleotides read TGTGCTAGCAGCTCCTGGACTAGCGGACAAGAGACCCAGTACTTC.

The rearrangement joins TRBV7-3 to TRBJ2-3; D is ambiguous. Trimming pared 5 bases from V and 8 bases from J, leaving 8 bases between. CDR1 and CDR2 from the germline V gene are SGHTA and FQGTGA. This CDR3 region has 11 residues. The CDR3 DNA follows: TGTGCCAGCAGCCTAGAGCGTACGCAGTATTTT. Protein sequence: CASSLERTQYF.

Many counts were recorded for this clonotype. V gene TRBV20-1 combines with J gene TRBJ1-1, with 8 nucleotides matching TRBD1. J was trimmed by 3 bases and V by 3 bases; bases with no gene match: 12. Germline CDR1 reads DFQATT; CDR2 reads SNEGSKA (reference sequence). The CDR3 is 16 residues long. The CDR3 loop is CSASPTLVRGHTEAFF. CDR3 sequence (DNA): TGCAGTGCTAGCCCTACCCTAGTCAGGGGGCACACTGAAGCTTTCTTT.

There are many counts of this clonotype. This chain uses TRBV6-1 with TRBJ2-7, with 12 nucleotides matching TRBD2. V was pared by 2 bases and J by 7 bases, with 6 bases of the junction left unmatched. Germline V gives CDR1 MNHNS, CDR2 SASEGT. The CDR3 runs to 15 residues. The CDR3 protein is CASSEFSSGGGEQYF. CDR3 in DNA: TGTGCCAGCAGTGAATTTTCTAGCGGGGGGGGGGAGCAGTACTTC.